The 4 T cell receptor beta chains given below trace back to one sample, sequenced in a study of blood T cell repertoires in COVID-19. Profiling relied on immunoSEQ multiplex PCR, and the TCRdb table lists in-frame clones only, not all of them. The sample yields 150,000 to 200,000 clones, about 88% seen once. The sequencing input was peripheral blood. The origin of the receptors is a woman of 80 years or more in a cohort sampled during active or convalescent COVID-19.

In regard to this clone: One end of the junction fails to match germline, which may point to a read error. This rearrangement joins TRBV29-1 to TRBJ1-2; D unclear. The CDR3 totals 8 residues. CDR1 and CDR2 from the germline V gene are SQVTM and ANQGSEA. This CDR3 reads CSVEEKLF. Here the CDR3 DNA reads TGCAGCGTTGAAGAAAAGCTTTTC.

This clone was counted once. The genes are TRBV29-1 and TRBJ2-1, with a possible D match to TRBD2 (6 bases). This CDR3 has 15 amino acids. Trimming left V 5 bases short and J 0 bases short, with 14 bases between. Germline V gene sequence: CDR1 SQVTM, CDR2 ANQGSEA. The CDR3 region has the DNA TGCAGCGTTTCCGGGACCGGGAGCTCCTACAATGAGCAGTTCTTC. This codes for CSVSGTGSSYNEQFF.

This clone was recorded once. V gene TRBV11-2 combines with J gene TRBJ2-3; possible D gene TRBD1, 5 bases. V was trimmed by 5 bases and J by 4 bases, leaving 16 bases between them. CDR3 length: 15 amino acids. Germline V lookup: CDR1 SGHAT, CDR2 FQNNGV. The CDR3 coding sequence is TGTGCCAGCAGCCATTTATCAGGGATGGCAGATACGCAGTATTTT. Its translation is CASSHLSGMADTQYF. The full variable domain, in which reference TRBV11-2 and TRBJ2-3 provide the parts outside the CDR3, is EAGVAQSPRYKIIEKRQSVAFWCNPISGHATLYWYQQILGQGPKLLIQFQNNGVVDDSQLPKDRFSAERLKGVDSTLKIQPAKLEDSAVYLCASSHLSGMADTQYFGPGTRLTVL.

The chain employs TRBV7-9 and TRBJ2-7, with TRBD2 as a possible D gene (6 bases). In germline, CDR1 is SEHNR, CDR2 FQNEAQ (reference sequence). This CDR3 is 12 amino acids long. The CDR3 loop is CASSLGIAEIRV. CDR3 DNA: TGTGCCAGCAGCTTAGGGATAGCGGAGATCAGGGTC.